Presented here are 21 T cell receptor beta chains from one specimen sequenced in a study of T-cell memory formation after mild COVID-19. TCRdb reprocessed the 5' RACE reads with MiXCR, giving one entry per CDR3 protein. The table records a few hundred thousand distinct CDR3 sequences, 20% to 25% of them present only once. Material for sequencing was PBMCs or a T cell subset sorted from them (not recorded which). The receptors come from an adult woman who had mild COVID-19 (a few samples of this study predate the infection). Cell type and time point are not known.

This clonotype was seen a few times. The rearrangement joins TRBV20-1 to TRBJ2-7; TRBD2 is a possible D gene (5 bases). Germline V lookup: CDR1 DFQATT, CDR2 SNEGSKA (reference sequence). Trimming shortened V by 6 bases and J by 5 bases, and 8 bases separated the two germline ends. The CDR3 has 10 residues. CDR3 DNA sequence: TGCAGTGCCGGAGCGGACGAGCAGTACTTC. Encoded protein: CSAGADEQYF.

This clonotype occurred a few times. V is TRBV3-1 and J is TRBJ2-3; tentatively, D is TRBD1 or TRBD2 (5 bases each). V shed 4 bases and J shed 1 base, with 12 bases lying between them. Looked up from germline, CDR1 is LGHDT and CDR2 is YNNKEL (reference sequence). The CDR3 loop spans 15 amino acids. The CDR3 nucleotides are TGTGCCAGCAGCCCAGGACGGGGACGCACAGATACGCAGTATTTT. Its protein is CASSPGRGRTDTQYF.

This clonotype was counted only a few times. The gene calls are TRBV7-2 and TRBJ1-2; no firm D call. Germline loops: CDR1 SGHTA, CDR2 FQGNSA. V lost 5 bases and J lost 5, with 9 bases in between. The CDR3 covers 12 residues. The DNA for the CDR3 is TGTGCCAGCAGCCACTCTGGGTATGGCTACACCTTC. Translated: CASSHSGYGYTF.

This rearrangement joins TRBV4-2 to TRBJ2-5; D is uncertain. Germline V gene lookup returns CDR1 LGHNA and CDR2 YNFKEQ. V was trimmed by 3 bases and J by 6 bases, leaving 5 bases between them. The CDR3 loop spans 11 amino acids. The CDR3 sequence is CASSQSQTQYF. As DNA, the CDR3 is TGTGCCAGCAGCCAGTCCCAGACCCAGTACTTC.

This clonotype was detected only a few times. CDR3 DNA: TGCGCCAGCAGCTTTTGGACTAGCGGGGGCAATGAGCAGTTCTTC. It is translated as CASSFWTSGGNEQFF. The chain combines TRBV5-1 with TRBJ2-1, with TRBD2 identical over 13 bases. The V and J ends lost 2 bases and 6 bases, in that order; junction bases with no gene match: 2. CDR1 and CDR2 from the germline V gene are SGHRS and YFSETQ. The CDR3 is made up of 15 amino acids.

The V and J genes are TRBV19 and TRBJ2-1; D remains ambiguous. V was shortened by 4 bases and J by 6 bases, with 13 bases between the two germline ends. There are 14 residues in the CDR3. Germline V lookup: CDR1 LNHDA, CDR2 SQIVND (reference sequence). CDR3 in DNA: TGTGCCAGTAGTAACGGCTTCGTGGGCAATGAGCAGTTCTTC. As protein: CASSNGFVGNEQFF.

The chain is built from TRBV5-6 and TRBJ1-5; D unclear. The CDR3 extends over 12 amino acids. Germline CDR1 reads SGHDT; CDR2 reads YYEEEE. V was trimmed by 1 base and J by 8 bases, leaving 7 bases between them. CDR3 sequence reads: CASSLKREPQHF. The CDR3 nucleotides read TGTGCCAGCAGCTTGAAACGGGAGCCCCAGCATTTT. The full variable domain, rest sourced from reference TRBV5-6 and TRBJ1-5, is DAGVTQSPTHLIKTRGQQVTLRCSPKSGHDTVSWYQQALGQGPQFIFQYYEEEERQRGNFPDRFSGHQFPNYSSELNVNALLLGDSALYLCASSLKREPQHFGDGTRLSIL.

This clonotype was counted a few times. The rearrangement uses TRBV2 and TRBJ2-4, with TRBD2 matching 12 bases. Germline V gives CDR1 SNHLY, CDR2 FYNNEI. The CDR3 is 20 residues long. With 7 bases clipped from V and 1 base from J, the junction kept 17 bases outside the gene matches. DNA for the CDR3: TGTGCCAGCACCCGACTAGCGGGAGTAACAGGGGCTGGGGCCAAAAACATTCAGTACTTC. Protein product: CASTRLAGVTGAGAKNIQYF.

This sequence joins TRBV12-3 or TRBV12-4 and TRBJ1-2; TRBD1 is a possible D gene (5 bases). V was pared by 1 base and J by 7 bases, with 16 bases between. This CDR3 is built from 15 residues. The CDR3 region has the DNA TGTGCCAGCAGTTTAGAGACAGTTCGTGGGCTTGGCTACACCTTC. Amino acid sequence: CASSLETVRGLGYTF.

In this sample, this clonotype turned up a few times. CDR3 in amino acids: CASRPTRGVLDTEAFF. The CDR3 DNA follows: TGTGCCAGCAGACCAACCCGCGGGGTATTGGACACTGAAGCTTTCTTT. This rearrangement joins TRBV12-3 or TRBV12-4 to TRBJ1-1; D gene uncertain. Trimming left V 6 bases short and J 3 bases short, with 20 bases between. The CDR3 sequence is 16 residues long.

This chain joins TRBV12-3 or TRBV12-4 and TRBJ2-7, with D tentatively TRBD1 (6 bases). V was pared by 6 bases and J by 0 bases, with 15 bases between. CDR3 length: 15 residues. In DNA form, the CDR3 reads TGTGCCAGCAGCCAACGACAGGTCCGCTCCTACGAGCAGTACTTC. Residues: CASSQRQVRSYEQYF.

As for this clonotype: One end of the junction is discordant with germline, which a read error may explain. J is TRBJ2-1 and V is TRBV20-1; TRBD1 or TRBD2 may be the D gene (6 bases each). The V gene's germline CDR1 is DFQATT and CDR2 SNEGSKA (reference sequence). The CDR3 has 17 amino acids. The CDR3 DNA follows: TGCAGTGATAGACAGCGGGCAGGGGCGAGCTCCTACAATGAGCAGTTCTTC. It codes for CSDRQRAGASSYNEQFF.

This clonotype was recorded a few times. The chain employs TRBV11-2 and TRBJ2-7, with 9 bases matching TRBD1. Trimming removed 4 bases from V and 5 bases from J; junction bases left unmatched: 6. This CDR3 region has 14 residues. Germline V gene lookup returns CDR1 SGHAT and CDR2 FQNNGV. Written as DNA, the CDR3 is TGTGCCAGCAGCTCGGACAGGGGTGCGGACGAGCAGTACTTC. Translating it yields CASSSDRGADEQYF.

This clonotype was detected only a few times. This chain uses TRBV12-3 or TRBV12-4 with TRBJ2-7; no reliable D call. This CDR3 has 13 amino acids. Deletions cut 5 bases from V and 6 bases from J, with 14 bases between. The CDR3 sequence is CASSPGRSTEQYF. In DNA, the CDR3 is TGTGCCAGCAGTCCGGGTCGATCCACCGAGCAGTACTTC.

This clonotype was seen more than once but under ten times. The chain couples TRBV7-3 to TRBJ2-3; TRBD2 agrees at 15 bases. The CDR3 consists of 17 residues. Germline loops: CDR1 SGHTA, CDR2 FQGTGA. V was pared by 5 bases and J by 6 bases, with 9 bases of the junction left unmatched. CDR3 DNA: TGTGCCAGCAGCCGGACTAGCGGGAGGGCCGAAGGGGATACGCAGTATTTT. Amino acids: CASSRTSGRAEGDTQYF.

The rearrangement links TRBV18 to TRBJ1-2; weak D call: TRBD1 (5 bases). Trimming took off 5 bases at V and 6 bases at J, with 19 bases between the two ends. Germline CDR1 reads KGHSH; CDR2 reads LQKENI. The CDR3 runs 15 residues. DNA for the CDR3: TGTGCCAGCTCAACCCTTGGGACGGACCGGGATGGCTACACCTTC. This translates into CASSTLGTDRDGYTF.

This clonotype has a handful of counts. This chain connects TRBV7-6 to TRBJ2-7; D gene unclear. The germline V gene encodes CDR1 SGHVS and CDR2 FNYEAQ. V was clipped by 1 base and J by 1 base, with 8 bases between them. This CDR3 spans 14 amino acids. CDR3 loop: CASSLGERSYEQYF. CDR3 bases: TGTGCCAGCAGCTTAGGGGAAAGGTCCTACGAGCAGTACTTC. The complete variable domain, with remaining parts taken from reference TRBV7-6 and TRBJ2-7, reads GAGVSQSPRYKVTKRGQDVALRCDPISGHVSLYWYRQALGQGPEFLTYFNYEAQQDKSGLPNDRFSAERPEGSISTLTIQRTEQRDSAMYRCASSLGERSYEQYFGPGTRLTVT.

The chain recombines TRBV5-1 with TRBJ1-5; TRBD1 is a possible D gene (5 bases). The CDR3 is made up of 17 amino acids. The germline gives CDR1 SGHRS, CDR2 YFSETQ. The V and J ends lost 4 bases and 1 base respectively, with 18 bases between them. CDR3 in DNA: TGCGCCAGCAGCCCGAGCCCCCTCGGGGGAAGCAATCAGCCCCAGCATTTT. Its translation is CASSPSPLGGSNQPQHF.

This clonotype was detected only a few times. This chain joins TRBV7-9 and TRBJ1-1; D is undetermined. This CDR3 spans 14 amino acids. Trimming took 4 bases from V and 2 from J, leaving 11 bases between them. CDR1 SEHNR and CDR2 FQNEAQ come from the germline V gene (reference sequence). CDR3 DNA sequence: TGTGCCAGCAGCTCGGACCCGACTAACACTGAAGCTTTCTTT. This sequence encodes CASSSDPTNTEAFF. The full variable domain, with the rest looked up from reference TRBV7-9 and TRBJ1-1, is DTGVSQNPRHKITKRGQNVTFRCDPISEHNRLYWYRQTLGQGPEFLTYFQNEAQLEKSRLLSDRFSAERPKGSFSTLEIQRTEQGDSAMYLCASSSDPTNTEAFFGQGTRLTVV.

This clonotype was detected a few times. The chain is built from TRBV5-5 and TRBJ1-4, with no clear D. Trimming took 4 bases from V and 2 from J, leaving 15 bases between them. The germline gives CDR1 SGHKS, CDR2 YYEKEE (reference sequence). There are 16 residues in the CDR3. CDR3 coding DNA: TGTGCCAGCAGCCCGAACCTCGTGTGGACTAATGAAAAACTGTTTTTT. Translation: CASSPNLVWTNEKLFF.

This clonotype was counted a few times. For the CDR3, the DNA is TGTGCCAGCAGTACGGGAGTCTCCTACGAGCAGTACTTC. It is translated as CASSTGVSYEQYF. The chain couples TRBV2 to TRBJ2-7; tentative D call: TRBD2 (6 bases). Germline-derived CDR1 and CDR2 are SNHLY and FYNNEI. This CDR3 is 13 amino acids long. Between the trimmed V and J ends, which lost 5 bases and 0 bases, there was a span of 8 bases.